A selection of T cell receptor beta chains follows, all from one sample in a study of blood T cell repertoires in COVID-19. Assay: immunoSEQ multiplex PCR; the TCRdb copy retains only in-frame clones and omits some. The sample contains 90,000 to 120,000 clones, 80% to 90% of which appear only once. The material sequenced was PBMCs or T cells enriched from blood (not recorded which). The receptors were gathered from a woman aged 50 to 65 who had recovered from COVID-19. Both conserved end residues are part of each CDR3. A D gene is named only where the DNA matches it firmly. Some rows mark clone size as missing; the rest say once, few, many or name a class of expanded clone.

v_call: TRBV3-1/TRBV3-2; j_call: TRBJ1-1; d_call: TRBD1; clone_size: few; cdr3_nt: TGTGCCAGCAGCCTCCCGAGGGGGACAGGGGAAAACACTGAAGCTTTCTTT; cdr3_aa: CASSLPRGTGENTEAFF
v_call: TRBV11-2; j_call: TRBJ2-1; d_call: TRBD1; clone_size: -; cdr3_nt: TGTGCCAGCAGCTACGCCGGGACAGGGAACGATGAGCAGTTCTTC; cdr3_aa: CASSYAGTGNDEQFF
v_call: TRBV2; j_call: TRBJ2-3; d_call: TRBD2; clone_size: -; cdr3_nt: TGTGCCAGCAGTGCGGGACTAGCGGAGATAGATACGCAGTATTTT; cdr3_aa: CASSAGLAEIDTQYF
v_call: TRBV19; j_call: TRBJ2-3; d_call: TRBD1; clone_size: -; cdr3_nt: TGTGCCAGTAGTATGACAGGGGACGCAGATACGCAGTATTTT; cdr3_aa: CASSMTGDADTQYF
v_call: TRBV5-4; j_call: TRBJ1-1; d_call: TRBD1; clone_size: -; cdr3_nt: TGTGCCAGCAGCATACCGGGACAGGGAGGGGCTTTCTTT; cdr3_aa: CASSIPGQGGAFF
v_call: TRBV6-6; j_call: TRBJ1-1; d_call: -; clone_size: -; cdr3_nt: TGTGCCAGCAGTCGAAATCTTGGACAGCTGAACACTGAAGCTTTCTTT; cdr3_aa: CASSRNLGQLNTEAFF
v_call: TRBV28; j_call: TRBJ2-7; d_call: TRBD1; clone_size: -; cdr3_nt: TGTGCCAGCAGTTTCCGAGGGGGCGCCCGGTTGTACGAGCAGTACTTC; cdr3_aa: CASSFRGGARLYEQYF
v_call: TRBV3-1/TRBV3-2; j_call: TRBJ1-5; d_call: -; clone_size: -; cdr3_nt: TGTGCCAGCAGCCAAGCTGGGGGCGTTCAGCCCCAGCATTTT; cdr3_aa: CASSQAGGVQPQHF
v_call: TRBV18; j_call: TRBJ2-7; d_call: -; clone_size: -; cdr3_nt: TGTGCCAGCTCAAGTAACCGGGACACAAACTACGAGCAGTACTTC; cdr3_aa: CASSSNRDTNYEQYF
v_call: TRBV7-3; j_call: TRBJ1-2; d_call: -; clone_size: few; cdr3_nt: TGTGCCAGCAGCTTAAGGACGGAGGACTGGGGCTACACCTTC; cdr3_aa: CASSLRTEDWGYTF
v_call: TRBV6-2/TRBV6-3; j_call: TRBJ1-1; d_call: TRBD1; clone_size: -; cdr3_nt: TGTGCCAGCAGTTACGTACGGGACAGGGGGCGATTCACTGAAGCTTTCTTT; cdr3_aa: CASSYVRDRGRFTEAFF
v_call: TRBV6-5; j_call: TRBJ2-1; d_call: TRBD2; clone_size: -; cdr3_nt: TGTGCCAGCAGTTCCACTCTGGCGGGGGGAATAGTTGAGCAGTTCTTC; cdr3_aa: CASSSTLAGGIVEQFF
v_call: TRBV5-5; j_call: TRBJ1-3; d_call: -; clone_size: -; cdr3_nt: TGTGCCAGCAGCTTGGAGGGAGCTGACGGAAACACCATATATTTT; cdr3_aa: CASSLEGADGNTIYF
v_call: TRBV27; j_call: TRBJ2-7; d_call: -; clone_size: -; cdr3_nt: TGTGCCAGCACCTGGTGTCAGTTCTACGAGCAGTACTTC; cdr3_aa: CASTWCQFYEQYF
v_call: TRBV15; j_call: TRBJ1-2; d_call: -; clone_size: -; cdr3_nt: TGTGCCACCAGCAGAGATCTTCCGCGGGGCTACACCTTC; cdr3_aa: CATSRDLPRGYTF
v_call: TRBV6-5; j_call: TRBJ2-5; d_call: -; clone_size: -; cdr3_nt: TGTGCCAGCAGGCGCGGATCTAGGGGGGAGACCCAGTACTTC; cdr3_aa: CASRRGSRGETQYF
v_call: TRBV6-4; j_call: TRBJ2-3; d_call: TRBD1; clone_size: -; cdr3_nt: TGTGCCAGCAGTGACGGGACAGGGGGCGCAGATACGCAGTATTTT; cdr3_aa: CASSDGTGGADTQYF
v_call: TRBV30; j_call: TRBJ2-1; d_call: -; clone_size: -; cdr3_nt: TGTGCCTGGACCTCACGGCGGCTTTGGAATGAGCAGTTCTTC; cdr3_aa: CAWTSRRLWNEQFF
v_call: TRBV19; j_call: TRBJ1-5; d_call: -; clone_size: -; cdr3_nt: TGTGCCAGTAGTATGGAGGGAAAGATGCGGCCCCAGCATTTT; cdr3_aa: CASSMEGKMRPQHF
v_call: TRBV5-8; j_call: TRBJ1-1; d_call: -; clone_size: -; cdr3_nt: TGTGCCAGCCCCAAACGGGTAAACACTGAAGCTTTCTTT; cdr3_aa: CASPKRVNTEAFF
v_call: TRBV11-2; j_call: TRBJ1-5; d_call: -; clone_size: -; cdr3_nt: TGTGCCAGCAGCTTAGGACAGGACACCCATCAGCCCCAGCATTTT; cdr3_aa: CASSLGQDTHQPQHF
v_call: TRBV28; j_call: TRBJ2-7; d_call: TRBD1; clone_size: -; cdr3_nt: TGTGCCACAAAGACAGGGGCCTACGAGCAGTACTTC; cdr3_aa: CATKTGAYEQYF
v_call: TRBV7-9; j_call: TRBJ2-7; d_call: -; clone_size: few; cdr3_nt: TGTGCCAGCAGCCCAGAGACAGGCAAGCAGTACTTC; cdr3_aa: CASSPETGKQYF
v_call: TRBV10-1; j_call: TRBJ1-5; d_call: -; clone_size: -; cdr3_nt: TGCGCCAGCAGTGAGTTGGAGGGTAGCAATCAGCCCCAGCATTTT; cdr3_aa: CASSELEGSNQPQHF
v_call: TRBV28; j_call: TRBJ1-1; d_call: -; clone_size: -; cdr3_nt: TGTGCCAGCAGTTTGATGTTGGCCTCAGAACAGAACACTGAAGCTTTCTTT; cdr3_aa: CASSLMLASEQNTEAFF
v_call: TRBV10-2; j_call: TRBJ1-4; d_call: -; clone_size: -; cdr3_nt: TGCGCCAGCAGTGAGTCTTACAGGGCTAATGAAAAACTGTTTTTT; cdr3_aa: CASSESYRANEKLFF
v_call: TRBV19; j_call: TRBJ2-2; d_call: -; clone_size: -; cdr3_nt: TGTGCCAGTAGTGCAATCCAGGGGAGCACCGGGGAGCTGTTTTTT; cdr3_aa: CASSAIQGSTGELFF
v_call: TRBV4-1; j_call: TRBJ1-2; d_call: TRBD1; clone_size: -; cdr3_nt: TGCGCCAGCAGCCAAGAACAGGGGAACTATGGCTACACCTTC; cdr3_aa: CASSQEQGNYGYTF
v_call: TRBV3-1/TRBV3-2; j_call: TRBJ1-3; d_call: -; clone_size: -; cdr3_nt: TGTGCCAGCACCAACTCTGGAAACACCATATATTTT; cdr3_aa: CASTNSGNTIYF
v_call: TRBV10-3; j_call: TRBJ2-1; d_call: TRBD2; clone_size: -; cdr3_nt: TGTGCCATCAGTCGGGGGGTTACGTTCAATGAGCAGTTCTTC; cdr3_aa: CAISRGVTFNEQFF
v_call: TRBV19; j_call: TRBJ1-5; d_call: TRBD1; clone_size: -; cdr3_nt: TGTGCCAGTATCCGTACTAGACAGGGCGACAATCAGCCCCAGCATTTT; cdr3_aa: CASIRTRQGDNQPQHF
v_call: TRBV18; j_call: TRBJ1-3; d_call: -; clone_size: -; cdr3_nt: TGTGCCAGCTCACCATTCGGGGGGCAACCCTCTGGAAACACCATATATTTT; cdr3_aa: CASSPFGGQPSGNTIYF
v_call: TRBV5-6; j_call: TRBJ1-5; d_call: -; clone_size: -; cdr3_nt: TGTGCCAGCAGCTTGGAGGGGAGCAATCAGCCCCAGCATTTT; cdr3_aa: CASSLEGSNQPQHF
v_call: TRBV16; j_call: TRBJ2-7; d_call: TRBD2; clone_size: -; cdr3_nt: TGTGCCAGCAGCCAATCCCCAGCGGGAGGGACGTACGAGCAGTACTTC; cdr3_aa: CASSQSPAGGTYEQYF
v_call: TRBV6-5; j_call: TRBJ1-2; d_call: -; clone_size: -; cdr3_nt: TGTGCCAGCACCGAGGGGGTTAGAGTAAGGTATGGCTACACCTTC; cdr3_aa: CASTEGVRVRYGYTF
v_call: TRBV9; j_call: TRBJ1-2; d_call: TRBD1; clone_size: -; cdr3_nt: TGTGCCAGCAGCCCTAACCGGGACAGTGGCTATGGCTACACCTTC; cdr3_aa: CASSPNRDSGYGYTF
v_call: TRBV5-6; j_call: TRBJ2-7; d_call: TRBD2; clone_size: -; cdr3_nt: TGTGCCAGCAGCTCGGACCGGGGCCCGGGAGGGTGGGACTACGAGCAGTACTTC; cdr3_aa: CASSSDRGPGGWDYEQYF